The 24 T cell receptor beta chains below all came from one sample that was sequenced in a study of T cells in Graves' hyperthyroidism and ophthalmopathy (dated 2019 in TCRdb). The library was built by means of multiplex PCR. TCRdb names Illumina HiSeq 2000 as the instrument used. The TCR beta CDR3 regions were amplified from RNA transcripts. The TCR CDR3 was subjected to a first round of RT-PCR using the HTBI primer set and the Qiagen OneStep RT-PCR kit. Using fastp at Q25 and MiXCR, TCRdb reprocessed the public reads and kept productive beta chains. Entries that share a CDR3 protein sequence are merged under the most common genes and DNA. The sample profile shows 530,000 or so distinct CDR3 sequences; approximately 25% of them were found once. The ten largest clonotypes hold around 11% of the sample. The specimen was blood. These receptors originate from a woman in her thirties with Graves' ophthalmopathy.

This clonotype showed up just a few times. The chain carries TRBV12-3 or TRBV12-4 and TRBJ2-5, with 8 bases fitting TRBD2. After removal of 7 bases from V and 1 base from J, the junction contained 8 bases not matched to a gene. The CDR3 totals 15 residues. The CDR3 loop is CASINSGGLQETQYF. The CDR3 region has the DNA TGTGCCAGCATCAACAGCGGGGGTCTCCAAGAGACCCAGTACTTC.

This clonotype has only one observation. This sequence joins TRBV5-1 and TRBJ2-2; D possibly uses TRBD1 or TRBD2 (5 bases each). V lost 2 bases to trimming and J lost 3 bases, with 17 bases between them. Germline V lookup: CDR1 SGHRS, CDR2 YFSETQ. The CDR3 is made up of 17 amino acids. As DNA, the CDR3 is TGCGCCAGCAGCTTTATGATGGGACCACTCCACACCGGGGAGCTGTTTTTT. It codes for CASSFMMGPLHTGELFF.

This clonotype was picked up a small number of times. The J gene is TRBJ1-1, the V gene TRBV7-9; 7 positions match TRBD1. Trimming took 1 base from V and 6 from J; bases not matched to a gene: 8. From germline, CDR1 is SEHNR and CDR2 FQNEAQ (reference sequence). The CDR3 covers 15 residues. CDR3 region: CASSLGRQGDAEAFF. CDR3 DNA sequence: TGTGCCAGCAGCTTAGGTCGCCAGGGGGACGCTGAAGCTTTCTTT.

This clonotype has at least ten counts. The rearrangement joins TRBV5-1 to TRBJ1-5; D not certain. The V end was cut by 0 bases, the J end by 5 bases, with 9 bases between. Per germline, CDR1 SGHRS and CDR2 YFSETQ. The CDR3 contains 14 residues. Here the CDR3 reads CASSLGLFDQPQHF. For the CDR3, the DNA is TGCGCCAGCAGCTTGGGCCTGTTTGATCAGCCCCAGCATTTT.

This clonotype was observed once. The J gene is TRBJ1-5, the V gene TRBV30, with a weak D call TRBD1 (5 bases). The CDR3 is 13 amino acids. Between the trimmed V and J ends, which lost 8 bases and 1 base, there was a span of 12 bases. CDR1 and CDR2 (germline): GTSNPN, SVGIG (reference sequence). In nucleotides, the CDR3 is TGTGCCGGGTCTGGGGCGAGCAATCAGCCCCAGCATTTT. It codes for CAGSGASNQPQHF.

This clonotype has a count of ten or more. The chain recombines TRBV12-3 or TRBV12-4 with TRBJ1-2; 9 positions match TRBD1. V lost 5 bases and J lost 8; bases outside the gene matches: 15. This CDR3 is built from 16 residues. CDR3 in amino acids: CASSRNYPGTGNGYTF. DNA of the CDR3: TGTGCCAGCAGTCGAAACTATCCCGGGACAGGGAACGGCTACACCTTC.

This clonotype was seen ten or more times. The chain couples TRBV7-9 to TRBJ2-5; 8 nucleotides agree with TRBD1. The germline V gene encodes CDR1 SEHNR and CDR2 FQNEAQ (reference sequence). The CDR3 is 15 residues long. Trimming took 6 bases from V and 3 from J; bases not matched to a gene: 9. CDR3 nucleotides: TGTGCCAGCAGTCAAGAATGGACAGGGAAAGAGACCCAGTACTTC. Translated, it gives CASSQEWTGKETQYF.

As DNA, the CDR3 is TGTGCCAGCAGGGAAGGCAGGGCGATGTACACTGAAGCTTTCTTT. It yields the protein CASREGRAMYTEAFF. The chain is built from TRBV28 and TRBJ1-1; possible D gene TRBD1, 5 bases. Germline V lookup: CDR1 MDHEN, CDR2 SYDVKM. The V end was cut by 6 bases, the J end by 3 bases, with 17 bases between. This CDR3 has 15 amino acids.

This chain joins TRBV29-1 and TRBJ2-7; D is unclear. V shed 7 bases and J shed 0 bases, with 10 bases lying between them. The CDR3 has 12 residues. CDR1 SQVTM and CDR2 ANQGSEA come from the germline V gene. CDR3 loop: CSAVDTSYEQYF. The CDR3 DNA is TGCAGCGCGGTCGACACCTCCTACGAGCAGTACTTC.

This clonotype was recorded many times. This chain uses TRBV6-1 with TRBJ2-7; D is unclear. The CDR3 is 10 amino acids. Germline V lookup: CDR1 MNHNS, CDR2 SASEGT. Trimming removed 8 bases at V and 3 bases at J, with 5 bases between. The CDR3 is CASESYEQYF. The CDR3 DNA follows: TGTGCCAGCGAGAGCTACGAGCAGTACTTC.

This clonotype was picked up many times. The genes are TRBV29-1 and TRBJ2-7; D might be TRBD1 (6 bases). Trimming pared 5 bases from V and 2 bases from J, leaving 10 bases between. The CDR3 length is 12 residues. Per the germline V gene, CDR1 is SQVTM and CDR2 is ANQGSEA. CDR3 sequence reads: CSVTDSTYEQYF. The DNA of the CDR3 is TGCAGCGTTACGGACAGTACCTACGAGCAGTACTTC.

The chain uses TRBV6-1 and TRBJ2-7; a possible D gene is TRBD2 (6 bases). This CDR3 has 15 residues. V lost 4 bases, J lost 0 bases, and 13 bases lay in between. Looked up from germline, CDR1 is MNHNS and CDR2 is SASEGT. DNA for the CDR3: TGTGCCAGCAGTGTAGCGGTTACCCTCTCCTACGAGCAGTACTTC. Amino acids: CASSVAVTLSYEQYF.

This clonotype was recorded a few times. This chain links TRBV14 with TRBJ2-1; D remains unclear. This CDR3 is built from 13 residues. V lost 2 bases to trimming and J lost 10 bases, with 12 bases between them. Germline-derived CDR1 and CDR2 are SGHDN and FVKESK. This chain's CDR3 is CASSQSRLGEQFF. In DNA form, the CDR3 reads TGTGCCAGCAGCCAATCACGCCTGGGGGAGCAGTTCTTC.

This clonotype was seen a handful of times. The V and J genes are TRBV12-3 or TRBV12-4 and TRBJ2-5; D is perhaps TRBD1 or TRBD2 (5 bases each). The CDR3 consists of 15 residues. Between the trimmed V and J ends, which lost 5 bases and 3 bases, there was a span of 16 bases. CDR3 region: CASSAPRGLEETQYF. CDR3 coding DNA: TGTGCCAGCAGTGCGCCGAGGGGTCTAGAAGAGACCCAGTACTTC.

This clonotype occurred many times. This sequence joins TRBV24-1 and TRBJ1-5; D not certain. The CDR3 consists of 14 residues. Germline CDR1 and CDR2: KGHDR and SFDVKD. The ends were cut back, 4 bases at V and 5 bases at J, with 11 bases in the middle. The CDR3: CATSDRDKDQPQHF. CDR3 coding DNA: TGTGCCACCAGTGACCGAGACAAGGATCAGCCCCAGCATTTT.

The chain links TRBV24-1 to TRBJ1-2; a possible D gene is TRBD1 (5 bases). CDR3 length equals 14 residues. The V end was cut by 2 bases, the J end by 9 bases, with 15 bases between. CDR1 is KGHDR, CDR2 SFDVKD, per germline. In DNA, the CDR3 is TGTGCCACCAGTGATTATACAGGAGTGGGAAGCTACACCTTC. Translated: CATSDYTGVGSYTF.

V is TRBV12-3 or TRBV12-4 and J is TRBJ1-2; tentative D call: TRBD1 (6 bases). Trimming left V 6 bases short and J 4 bases short, with 18 bases between. CDR3 length equals 15 residues. The CDR3 bases are TGTGCCAGCAGGGCAGCAGGGGTCGGACCCTATGGCTACACCTTC. This codes for CASRAAGVGPYGYTF.

DNA of the CDR3: TGCAGCGCTTTGGGGAGGGAAGGAGAGACCCAGTACTTC. It codes for CSALGREGETQYF. V and J are TRBV29-1 and TRBJ2-5, with 7 bases matching TRBD2. Germline V lookup: CDR1 SQVTM, CDR2 ANQGSEA. There are 13 residues in the CDR3. V gave up 7 bases and J gave up 4 bases; unmatched junction bases: 9.

The chain's CDR3 is CASRGTSGGAQTQYF. The CDR3 DNA reads as TGCGCCAGCCGCGGGACTAGCGGGGGGGCGCAGACCCAGTACTTC. The V call is TRBV5-1, the J call TRBJ2-5, with 16 bases identical to TRBD2. Trimming cost V 7 bases and J 6 bases; bases outside gene matches: 6. The CDR3 loop spans 15 amino acids. Germline CDR1 reads SGHRS; CDR2 reads YFSETQ. Full variable domain (rest looked up from reference TRBV5-1 and TRBJ2-5): KAGVTQTPRYLIKTRGQQVTLSCSPISGHRSVSWYQQTPGQGLQFLFEYFSETQRNKGNFPGRFSGRQFSNSRSEMNVSTLELGDSALYLCASRGTSGGAQTQYFGPGTRLLVL.

The V gene is TRBV6-1, the J gene TRBJ1-2, with D unclear. This CDR3 has 13 residues. Germline V gene lookup returns CDR1 MNHNS and CDR2 SASEGT. V lost 2 bases, J lost 3 bases, and 7 bases lay in between. The CDR3 bases are TGTGCCAGCAGTGAACTGACTCACTATGGCTACACCTTC. Translated, it gives CASSELTHYGYTF.

J is TRBJ2-7 and V is TRBV29-1; the D gene is possibly TRBD2 (6 bases). CDR3 size: 15 residues. CDR1 SQVTM and CDR2 ANQGSEA come from the germline V gene. V lost 6 bases and J lost 0, with 18 bases in between. For the CDR3, the DNA is TGCAGCGTGGCCTCCGGGACTCGCAGCTCCTACGAGCAGTACTTC. Its protein product is CSVASGTRSSYEQYF.

This clonotype was detected ten times or more. CDR3 in DNA: TGTGCCAGCAAGCGAGAGGACAGGGGAGAAGAGACCCAGTACTTC. Translating it yields CASKREDRGEETQYF. The rearrangement joins TRBV6-1 to TRBJ2-5; TRBD1 matches 9 bases. The CDR3 totals 15 residues. V was pared by 7 bases and J by 3 bases, with 9 bases of the junction left unmatched. Germline assignment: CDR1 MNHNS and CDR2 SASEGT.

This clonotype was seen many times. The gene calls are TRBV14 and TRBJ2-7; the D gene could be TRBD1 or TRBD2 (5 bases each). Trimming shortened V by 0 bases and J by 7 bases, and 13 bases separated the two germline ends. Germline V CDR1 and CDR2: SGHDN, FVKESK. The CDR3 totals 14 residues. CDR3 in amino acids: CASSQDLARGEQYF. The CDR3 nucleotides read TGTGCCAGCAGCCAAGATCTCGCGAGGGGAGAGCAGTACTTC.

This clonotype was detected ten times or more. The chain links TRBV10-3 to TRBJ2-7; D could derive from TRBD1 or TRBD2 (5 bases each). CDR3 length: 13 residues. The V and J ends lost 6 bases and 0 bases respectively, with 9 bases between them. In germline, CDR1 is ENHRY, CDR2 SYGVKD. CDR3 protein: CAIRGENSYEQYF. CDR3 nucleotides: TGTGCCATCAGGGGGGAGAACTCCTACGAGCAGTACTTC.